What follows are 23 T cell receptor beta chains derived from one specimen sequenced in a study of radiation and T cells in renal cell carcinoma. This table comes from immunoSEQ multiplex PCR, and its TCRdb copy is limited to in-frame clones, with some not included. Of roughly 82,000 clones listed, about 88% are singletons. Time point specified: blood 4 weeks post-SBRT, at nephrectomy. Treatment described: 15 Gy SBRT to primary tumor, nephrectomy 4 weeks later. The starting material was blood, obtained from a patient whose treatment included radiotherapy and nephrectomy. The receptors here all came from a woman in her seventies with renal cell carcinoma.

J is TRBJ1-2 and V is TRBV4-2; D not certain. CDR1 and CDR2 (germline): LGHNA, YNFKEQ. V gave up 0 bases and J gave up 6 bases, with 11 bases separating them. The CDR3 sequence is 14 residues long. The CDR3, as DNA: TGTGCCAGCAGCCAAGATTCCCCCGCACATGGCTACACCTTC. Translated: CASSQDSPAHGYTF.

The chain couples TRBV11-2 to TRBJ1-2; D gene unclear. The germline gives CDR1 SGHAT, CDR2 FQNNGV. Trimming took 6 bases from V and 5 from J, leaving 16 bases between them. CDR3 length: 14 amino acids. The CDR3 sequence: CASSSVAELYGYTF. CDR3 DNA: TGTGCCAGCAGTTCAGTTGCCGAGTTATATGGCTACACCTTC.

V and J are TRBV5-4 and TRBJ2-2; a weak D match, TRBD2 (5 bases). Deletions cut 2 bases from V and 1 base from J, with 12 bases between. This CDR3 is 16 amino acids long. Looked up from germline, CDR1 is SGHNT and CDR2 is YYREEE (reference sequence). The CDR3 region has the DNA TGTGCCAGCAGCTTCGGATCAAGCGGGAACACCGGGGAGCTGTTTTTT. It codes for CASSFGSSGNTGELFF.

J is TRBJ1-5 and V is TRBV2; 11 bases line up with TRBD1. V trimming: 6 bases; J trimming: 2 bases; junction bases outside the gene matches: 9. The CDR3 runs to 17 residues. Germline-derived CDR1 and CDR2 are SNHLY and FYNNEI. CDR3 amino acids: CASSGTGGPFGNQPQHF. The CDR3 region has the DNA TGTGCCAGCAGCGGGACAGGGGGACCCTTCGGCAATCAGCCCCAGCATTTT.

V is TRBV30 and J is TRBJ2-3, with a weak D call TRBD1 (5 bases). Trimming pared 5 bases from V and 2 bases from J, leaving 14 bases between. The CDR3 spans 14 residues. Looked up from germline, CDR1 is GTSNPN and CDR2 is SVGIG (reference sequence). CDR3 sequence (DNA): TGTGCCTGGGATGACAGAGGATACACAGATACGCAGTATTTT. It specifies CAWDDRGYTDTQYF.

V usage is TRBV5-3 and J usage is TRBJ2-7; 10 bases are shared with TRBD1. TRBV5-3 is an ORF; its function is uncertain. This CDR3 region has 15 residues. V gave up 4 bases and J gave up 3 bases; unmatched junction bases: 7. CDR3 nucleotides: TGTGCCAGAAGCCTCCGGGACAGGGGCGTCTACGAGCAGTACTTC. This sequence encodes CARSLRDRGVYEQYF.

The chain couples TRBV20-1 to TRBJ2-5; D gene ambiguous. This CDR3 region has 11 residues. Germline values: CDR1 DFQATT, CDR2 SNEGSKA (reference sequence). Trimming pared 4 bases from V and 3 bases from J, leaving 6 bases between. The CDR3 region is CSAIPKETQYF. DNA for the CDR3: TGCAGTGCTATCCCCAAAGAGACCCAGTACTTC.

V and J are TRBV9 and TRBJ1-1, with D unresolved. Germline V CDR1 and CDR2: SGDLS, YYNGEE. The V gene lost 3 bases and the J gene lost 4 bases, with 16 bases spanning the gap. The CDR3 is made up of 15 amino acids. This chain's CDR3 is CASSERSGSSTEAFF. CDR3 bases: TGTGCCAGCAGCGAGAGGAGCGGGTCGAGCACTGAAGCTTTCTTT.

The chain recombines TRBV30 with TRBJ1-5; tentative D call: TRBD1 (6 bases). This CDR3 has 13 residues. Germline V gene lookup returns CDR1 GTSNPN and CDR2 SVGIG (reference sequence). Trimming left V 3 bases short and J 6 bases short, with 12 bases between. The chain's CDR3 is CAWSQGLGQPQHF. The DNA for the CDR3 is TGTGCCTGGAGCCAGGGGCTAGGTCAGCCCCAGCATTTT. Complete variable domain (other parts from reference TRBV30 and TRBJ1-5): SQTIHQWPATLVQPVGSPLSLECTVEGTSNPNLYWYRQAAGRGLQLLFYSVGIGQISSEVPQNLSASRPQDRQFILSSKKLLLSDSGFYLCAWSQGLGQPQHFGDGTRLSIL.

The chain is built from TRBV7-2 and TRBJ2-5; D is unresolved. The V gene's germline CDR1 is SGHTA and CDR2 FQGNSA. The CDR3 has 12 amino acids. Trimming removed 2 bases from V and 5 bases from J, with 6 bases in between. Here the CDR3 DNA reads TGTGCCAGCAGCTTAAATCGGGAGACCCAGTACTTC. Encoded protein: CASSLNRETQYF.

The J gene is TRBJ1-1, the V gene TRBV14; D may be TRBD1 (6 bases). The V gene's germline CDR1 is SGHDN and CDR2 FVKESK. The CDR3 runs 15 residues. Between the trimmed V and J ends, which lost 3 bases and 0 bases, there was a span of 11 bases. CDR3 residues: CASSQGHLMNTEAFF. As DNA, the CDR3 is TGTGCCAGCAGCCAGGGACACCTTATGAACACTGAAGCTTTCTTT.

This sequence joins TRBV7-2 and TRBJ1-2; D is perhaps TRBD1 (6 bases). The CDR3 runs to 14 residues. Germline CDR1 SGHTA, CDR2 FQGNSA. Trimming pared 5 bases from V and 7 bases from J, leaving 17 bases between. CDR3 amino acids: CASSAPAGALGYTF. CDR3 nucleotides: TGTGCCAGCAGCGCCCCGGCGGGGGCGCTTGGCTACACCTTC.

The CDR3 coding sequence is TGTGCCAGCAGCCTACAGGGGAATCAGCCCCAGCATTTT. Protein sequence: CASSLQGNQPQHF. The V call is TRBV13, the J call TRBJ1-5, with 7 positions matching TRBD1. Trimming removed 5 bases from V and 4 bases from J; junction bases left unmatched: 2. CDR1 is PRHDT and CDR2 is FYEKMQ in the germline V gene (reference sequence). The CDR3 has 13 amino acids.

The chain couples TRBV5-1 to TRBJ1-5, with unresolved D. The CDR3 has 9 residues. Germline loops: CDR1 SGHRS, CDR2 YFSETQ. V was clipped by 5 bases and J by 8 bases, with 2 bases between them. The DNA of the CDR3 is TGCGCCAGCAGGGAGCCCCAGCATTTT. It codes for CASREPQHF.

In this sample, this clone turned up a few times. The chain couples TRBV5-6 to TRBJ1-5, with D possibly TRBD1 on 6 matching bases. Trimming took off 2 bases at V and 2 bases at J, with 14 bases between the two ends. Germline V lookup: CDR1 SGHDT, CDR2 YYEEEE. The CDR3 has 16 amino acids. The DNA of the CDR3 is TGTGCCAGCAGCTTTGGGTCGGGACAAGGCAATCAGCCCCAGCATTTT. Translating it yields CASSFGSGQGNQPQHF.

The rearrangement uses TRBV7-9 and TRBJ2-2; no firm D call. V was cut by 0 bases and J by 1 base, with 9 bases left in between. CDR3 length equals 16 residues. Germline V gene data show CDR1 as SEHNR and CDR2 as FQNEAQ (reference sequence). CDR3 in DNA: TGTGCCAGCAGCTTAGCGGGTAGGGTGAACACCGGGGAGCTGTTTTTT. Amino acids: CASSLAGRVNTGELFF.

V is TRBV28 and J is TRBJ2-7; TRBD2 is a possible D gene (7 bases). CDR1 MDHEN and CDR2 SYDVKM come from the germline V gene. Trimming took off 2 bases at V and 7 bases at J, with 18 bases between the two ends. The CDR3 is 15 residues long. In DNA, the CDR3 is TGTGCCAGCAGTTTACCGGCGGGGGCCACGGGGGAGCAGTACTTC. It specifies CASSLPAGATGEQYF.

In this sample, this clone turned up once. The chain carries TRBV6-5 and TRBJ2-1, with D uncertain. Trimming took 2 bases from V and 10 from J, leaving 15 bases between them. The germline CDR1 and CDR2 sequences are MNHEY and SVGAGI. The CDR3 runs 14 residues. The CDR3 is CASSYQQSRNEQFF. CDR3 nucleotide sequence: TGTGCCAGCAGTTACCAACAGTCCCGGAACGAGCAGTTCTTC.

This clone was detected only a few times. V gene TRBV7-6 combines with J gene TRBJ1-1; 8 nucleotides align to TRBD1. With V trimmed by 5 bases and J by 5 bases, 7 bases remained unmatched. Per the germline V gene, CDR1 is SGHVS and CDR2 is FNYEAQ. The CDR3 runs 14 residues. The CDR3: CASSPDRGWTEAFF. DNA for the CDR3: TGTGCCAGCAGCCCAGACAGGGGCTGGACTGAAGCTTTCTTT.

The sample holds one count of this clone. The gene calls are TRBV7-9 and TRBJ2-5, with D tentatively TRBD1 (5 bases). V lost 9 bases, J lost 5 bases, and 10 bases lay in between. Per the germline V gene, CDR1 is SEHNR and CDR2 is FQNEAQ (reference sequence). The CDR3 length is 11 residues. CDR3 in amino acids: CASQGRETQYF. CDR3 in DNA: TGTGCCAGTCAGGGCCGCGAGACCCAGTACTTC.

The rearrangement links TRBV19 to TRBJ1-2; D remains unclear. The ends were cut back, 4 bases at V and 1 base at J, with 10 bases in the middle. The CDR3 runs to 14 residues. The V gene's germline CDR1 is LNHDA and CDR2 SQIVND (reference sequence). The CDR3 protein is CASSTPGLNYGYTF. As DNA, the CDR3 is TGTGCCAGTAGTACCCCGGGCCTTAACTATGGCTACACCTTC.

This clone was seen only once. This chain joins TRBV11-2 and TRBJ1-1; D not certain. The V end was cut by 1 base, the J end by 1 base, with 7 bases between. The CDR3 is made up of 14 amino acids. Germline V gene data show CDR1 as SGHAT and CDR2 as FQNNGV. CDR3 nucleotide sequence: TGTGCCAGCAGCTTAGGGAGGGCGAACACTGAAGCTTTCTTT. Amino acid sequence: CASSLGRANTEAFF.

The chain employs TRBV19 and TRBJ1-5, with 9 bases identical to TRBD1. The CDR3 totals 14 residues. Germline trimming cut 8 bases from V and 4 bases from J; bases unmatched to any gene: 6. The germline V gene has CDR1 LNHDA and CDR2 SQIVND (reference sequence). CDR3 nucleotide sequence: TGTGCCAGTCTTTCGGACAGGGGAAATCAGCCCCAGCATTTT. Its protein is CASLSDRGNQPQHF. The entire variable domain, with the rest obtained from reference TRBV19 and TRBJ1-5, is as follows: DGGITQSPKYLFRKEGQNVTLSCEQNLNHDAMYWYRQDPGQGLRLIYYSQIVNDFQKGDIAEGYSVSREKKESFPLTVTSAQKNPTAFYLCASLSDRGNQPQHFGDGTRLSIL.